The 11 T cell receptor beta chains reported below all come from one sample, sequenced in a study of T cell responses to AZD1222 COVID-19 vaccine. TCRdb's copy holds only in-frame clones and misses some; the assay was immunoSEQ multiplex PCR. The profile shows around 130,000 clones, roughly 86% of them singletons. The specimen comprised peripheral blood, sampled on day 0 of AZD1222 vaccination. Every receptor here comes from an adult in good health.

V usage is TRBV18 and J usage is TRBJ1-4; 7 bases match TRBD1. Germline V gene data show CDR1 as KGHSH and CDR2 as LQKENI. The CDR3 spans 16 residues. Germline trimming cut 1 base from V and 6 bases from J; bases unmatched to any gene: 8. The CDR3 DNA sequence: TGTGCCAGCTCACCACGGAGGGGGCGCCCCGATGAAAAACTGTTTTTT. It is translated as CASSPRRGRPDEKLFF.

The count of this clone is one. The chain joins TRBV7-3 to TRBJ2-1; D is unresolved. The V end was cut by 2 bases, the J end by 5 bases, with 1 base between. The germline V gene encodes CDR1 SGHTA and CDR2 FQGTGA. The CDR3 runs to 11 residues. The CDR3 bases are TGTGCCAGCAGCTTAGACAATGAGCAGTTCTTC. Residues: CASSLDNEQFF.

This clone was detected only once. This rearrangement joins TRBV6-6 to TRBJ2-5; TRBD1 is a possible D gene (6 bases). Germline values: CDR1 MNHNY, CDR2 SVGAGI (reference sequence). V gave up 0 bases and J gave up 2 bases, with 10 bases separating them. This CDR3 contains 15 residues. The CDR3, as DNA: TGTGCCAGCAGTTACTCGGGAAGGGGGCAAGAGACCCAGTACTTC. Its protein is CASSYSGRGQETQYF.

The genes are TRBV6-5 and TRBJ2-7; maybe TRBD2 (6 bases). The CDR3 totals 15 residues. V dropped 5 bases and J dropped 2 bases, with 16 bases sitting between them. In germline, CDR1 is MNHEY, CDR2 SVGAGI. CDR3 nucleotide sequence: TGTGCCAGCAGTCGCGAGCGGGTCTCTACCTACGAGCAGTACTTC. Its translation: CASSRERVSTYEQYF.

This rearrangement joins TRBV12-3 or TRBV12-4 to TRBJ2-3; D unclear. V lost 4 bases, J lost 4 bases, and 9 bases lay in between. This CDR3 spans 13 amino acids. Written as DNA, the CDR3 is TGTGCCAGCAGTTGGATGGGGTCAGATACGCAGTATTTT. Residues: CASSWMGSDTQYF.

CDR3 bases: TGTGCCAGCAGGGGTAGCGGGAGGAATGAGCAGTTCTTC. Its translation is CASRGSGRNEQFF. The chain joins TRBV2 to TRBJ2-1, with 10 positions matching TRBD2. Germline loops: CDR1 SNHLY, CDR2 FYNNEI. The CDR3 length is 13 residues. The J segment lost 7 bases and the V segment lost 6 bases, leaving 3 bases of the junction unmatched.

This clone has just a few counts. V and J are TRBV30 and TRBJ2-7; weak D call: TRBD1 (6 bases). Germline values: CDR1 GTSNPN, CDR2 SVGIG (reference sequence). The ends were cut back, 7 bases at V and 4 bases at J, with 17 bases in the middle. The CDR3 is 13 residues long. The CDR3 here is CASEALGAYEQYF. The CDR3 DNA sequence: TGTGCCTCCGAGGCCTTGGGGGCATACGAGCAGTACTTC.

The CDR3 DNA sequence: TGTGCCACCGCAGAGGATGCAACTAATGAAAAACTGTTTTTT. Translation: CATAEDATNEKLFF. V is TRBV24-1 and J is TRBJ1-4; unclear D gene. Between the trimmed V and J ends, which lost 9 bases and 0 bases, there was a span of 10 bases. The CDR3 spans 14 residues. Germline CDR1 KGHDR, CDR2 SFDVKD.

V and J are TRBV7-8 and TRBJ1-1; 7 nucleotides match TRBD1. The J segment lost 3 bases and the V segment lost 3 bases, leaving 10 bases of the junction unmatched. CDR3 length equals 16 residues. Germline-derived CDR1 and CDR2 are SGHVS and FQNEAQ. This CDR3 reads CASSFGGTEIHTEAFF. The CDR3 region has the DNA TGTGCCAGCAGCTTTGGGGGGACAGAAATACACACTGAAGCTTTCTTT.

The gene calls are TRBV11-1 and TRBJ2-7; the D gene is possibly TRBD1 (5 bases). Germline lookup yields CDR1 SGHAT and CDR2 FQDESV (reference sequence). The CDR3 is 12 amino acids. V lost 5 bases and J lost 6, with 11 bases in between. The CDR3 loop is CASSPEGVEQYF. The CDR3 DNA is TGTGCCAGCAGCCCAGAAGGGGTCGAGCAGTACTTC.

The rearrangement links TRBV16 to TRBJ1-6; TRBD1 aligns across 7 bases. V lost 5 bases to trimming and J lost 6 bases; unmatched junction nucleotides: 4. Per germline, CDR1 KGHSY and CDR2 FQNENV. There are 14 residues in the CDR3. The CDR3 region has the DNA TGTGCCAGCAGCTTGAGACAGGGTAATTCACCCCTCCACTTT. This translates into CASSLRQGNSPLHF.